The clone carrying this T cell receptor beta chain is a singleton in its sample. Its matching antigen is unknown. These data originate in a study of T cell responses to AZD1222 COVID-19 vaccine. Study results and limitations: Of spike-specific TCRs, nearly half reportedly target regions left unmutated in variants. Only six people who got AZD1222 tested seropositive at baseline. Mostly white British, mostly female donors; authors suggested clonal diversity may be underestimated.

Profiled with immunoSEQ multiplex PCR; TCRdb holds only in-frame clones, not every one. The sample lists roughly 120,000 clones; 85% to 95% were seen once. This CDR3 has 12 residues. The germline V gene has CDR1 SGHVS and CDR2 FNYEAQ. V lost 1 base and J lost 6, with 6 bases in between. The clonotype comes from an adult in good health. V is TRBV7-6 and J is TRBJ1-1; D unresolved. The sequencing here drew on peripheral blood, taken on day 0 of AZD1222 vaccination. CDR3 bases: TGTGCCAGCAGCTTAGGTGGGCCTGAAGCTTTCTTT. Its translation: CASSLGGPEAFF.